The text below deals with one TCR beta chain. This sample was included in a study of blood T cell repertoires in COVID-19. Germline values: CDR1 MGHRA, CDR2 YSYEKL. V was trimmed by 0 bases and J by 9 bases, leaving 18 bases between them. There are 17 residues in the CDR3. Clones were sequenced by immunoSEQ multiplex PCR, and TCRdb holds only the in-frame ones, with some missing. The table shows 200,000 to 250,000 clones, with under 85% occurring only once. The TCR was taken from a man aged 25 to 40 who had recovered from COVID-19. The sample taken for sequencing was peripheral blood. The V and J genes are TRBV4-1 and TRBJ1-6; maybe TRBD1 (5 bases). The CDR3 DNA sequence: TGCGCCAGCAGCCAAGATCGGGCTGTGGGGGGGACTTCACCCCTCCACTTT. Translation gives CASSQDRAVGGTSPLHF.